The sequence of this T cell receptor (beta chain) was determined in a study of cytomegalovirus exposure and HLA in healthy donors. On the study more broadly: Earlier findings included 90 million to 120 million unique TCR beta sequences obtained from 150 million to 200 million T cells. Study results and limitations: Per a later analysis, HLA-associated TCR beta chains showed more clonal expansion than other, equally common TCR beta chains. The study carried out a later analysis of TCR beta sequences. It associated some 17,000 of them with specific HLA alleles at a false discovery rate of 0.05.

When sampled, the donors appeared nominally healthy, though they likely had unrecorded immune exposures. Researchers ran the PCR with 60 Vbeta and 13 Jbeta primers. Clones were sequenced by immunoSEQ multiplex PCR, and TCRdb holds only the in-frame ones, with some missing. The data show tens of thousands of clones, about three quarters seen once. As to this clone: Its target is not known.

J gave up 9 bases and V 5 bases, and 10 bases lay outside the gene matches. This CDR3 has 15 amino acids. Germline values: CDR1 SGHTA, CDR2 FQGNSA. This receptor was identified in a man between 18 and 29 years old in good health and CMV-seronegative. V usage is TRBV7-2 and J usage is TRBJ2-1, with 10 positions matching TRBD2. Sequenced sample: PBMCs. Written as DNA, the CDR3 is TGTGCCAGCAGCCTGGCAAGCGGGGGGGTGGTTGAGCAGTTCTTC. Translated: CASSLASGGVVEQFF.